A selection of T cell receptor beta chains follows, all from one sample in a study of CD8+ T cells in alopecia areata. Some clones are missing from TCRdb's copy, which holds only in-frame ones; the method was immunoSEQ multiplex PCR. Of about 280,000 clones in the sample, roughly 64% were seen once. The sequencing used CD4+ T cells sorted from blood, collected at week 24, from a patient treated with tofacitinib. These receptors all stem from a human donor with alopecia areata. Both conserved end residues are part of each CDR3. D genes are given only for firm matches. Only part of the rows carry a size: once, few, many, or a class if the clone is expanded.

. | . | TRBJ2-5 | TRBV4-1 | CASSQDPAGTLVETQYF | TGCGCCAGCAGCCAAGATCCGGCGGGGACCCTAGTGGAGACCCAGTACTTC
. | TRBD1 | TRBJ1-5 | TRBV28 | CASSSPGQGSNQPQHF | TGTGCCAGCAGCTCCCCGGGACAGGGTAGCAATCAGCCCCAGCATTTT
. | TRBD2 | TRBJ2-5 | TRBV5-1 | CASSLGSGGQETQYF | TGCGCCAGCAGCTTGGGTAGCGGGGGACAGGAGACCCAGTACTTC
. | . | TRBJ1-2 | TRBV29-1 | CSVSPGDGYTF | TGCAGCGTCTCGCCTGGGGATGGCTACACCTTC
few | . | TRBJ2-6 | TRBV4-1 | CASSQGGSPGGANVLTF | TGCGCCAGCAGCCAAGGAGGGTCGCCTGGAGGGGCCAACGTCCTGACTTTC
few | TRBD1 | TRBJ2-3 | TRBV4-2 | CASSPGTGMATDTQYF | TGTGCCAGCAGCCCTGGGACAGGAATGGCTACAGATACGCAGTATTTT
. | . | TRBJ1-4 | TRBV25-1 | CASTPPGGGVEKLFF | TGTGCCAGCACCCCACCGGGGGGCGGGGTTGAAAAACTGTTTTTT
few | TRBD1 | TRBJ2-3 | TRBV30 | CAWRQGATDTQYF | TGTGCCTGGAGACAGGGGGCAACAGATACGCAGTATTTT
few | TRBD1 | TRBJ1-3 | TRBV6-5 | CASGQGSGNTIYF | TGTGCCAGTGGACAGGGCTCTGGAAACACCATATATTTT
. | . | TRBJ2-6 | TRBV4-3 | CASSQDITRSGANVLTF | TGCGCCAGCAGCCAAGACATTACCCGCTCTGGGGCCAACGTCCTGACTTTC
few | . | TRBJ2-7 | TRBV6-1 | CASSVGPQYAAWAYEQYF | TGTGCCAGCAGTGTAGGGCCCCAATACGCGGCCTGGGCCTACGAGCAGTACTTC
few | TRBD1 | TRBJ1-3 | TRBV7-9 | CASSSLSLRGKGGNTIYF | TGTGCCAGCAGCTCGCTCTCCCTCAGGGGGAAAGGTGGAAACACCATATATTTT
few | . | TRBJ2-5 | TRBV11-2 | CASSLLTETQYF | TGTGCCAGCAGCTTATTAACCGAGACCCAGTACTTC
. | . | TRBJ1-2 | TRBV4-1 | CASSPRGDGYTF | TGCGCCAGCAGCCCCCGGGGGGACGGCTACACCTTC
. | TRBD1 | TRBJ1-4 | TRBV5-8 | CASSTGQGTNEKLFF | TGTGCCAGCAGCACCGGACAGGGTACTAATGAAAAACTGTTTTTT
few | . | TRBJ1-5 | TRBV27 | CASSLSQVAPQHF | TGTGCCAGCAGTTTATCTCAGGTAGCGCCCCAGCATTTT
. | TRBD1 | TRBJ2-7 | TRBV29-1 | CSVRPRQGYEQYF | TGCAGCGTTCGGCCGAGACAGGGCTACGAGCAGTACTTC
. | TRBD1 | TRBJ1-1 | TRBV30 | CAWSVRSDRGAFF | TGTGCCTGGAGTGTACGTTCGGACAGGGGCGCTTTCTTT
. | TRBD1 | TRBJ2-7 | TRBV6-5 | CASSSPRDRGPYEQYF | TGTGCCAGCAGTTCACCGCGGGACAGGGGGCCCTACGAGCAGTACTTC
few | . | TRBJ2-3 | TRBV29-1 | CSVVRGTQYF | TGCAGCGTTGTCCGGGGAACGCAGTATTTT
. | . | TRBJ2-1 | TRBV5-1 | CASSLDVSYNEQFF | TGCGCCAGCAGCTTGGACGTGTCCTACAATGAGCAGTTCTTC
. | . | TRBJ2-6 | TRBV4-3 | CASSHLPPGANVLTF | TGCGCCAGCAGCCATCTTCCCCCTGGGGCCAACGTCCTGACTTTC